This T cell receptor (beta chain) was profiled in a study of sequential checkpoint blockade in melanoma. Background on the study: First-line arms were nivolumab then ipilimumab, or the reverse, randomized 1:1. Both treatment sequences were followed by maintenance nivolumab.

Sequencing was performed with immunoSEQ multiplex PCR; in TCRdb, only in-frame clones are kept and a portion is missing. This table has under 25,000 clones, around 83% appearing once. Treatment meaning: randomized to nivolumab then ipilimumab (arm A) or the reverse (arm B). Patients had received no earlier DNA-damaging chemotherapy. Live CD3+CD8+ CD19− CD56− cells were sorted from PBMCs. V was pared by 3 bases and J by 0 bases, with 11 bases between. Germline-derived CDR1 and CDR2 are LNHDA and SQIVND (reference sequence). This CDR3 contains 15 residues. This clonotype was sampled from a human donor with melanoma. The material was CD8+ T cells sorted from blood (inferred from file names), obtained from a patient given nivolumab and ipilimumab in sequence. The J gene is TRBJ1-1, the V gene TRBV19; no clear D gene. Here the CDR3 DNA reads TGTGCCAGTAGTATCACAGAATATATGAACACTGAAGCTTTCTTT. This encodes CASSITEYMNTEAFF.